The present T cell receptor (beta chain) was sequenced within a study of T cell responses to AZD1222 COVID-19 vaccine. Here immunoSEQ multiplex PCR was the method, and the copy in TCRdb shows in-frame clones only, minus some. Of roughly 100,000 clones in the sample, 75% to 90% were seen once. Comments on this clone: Antigen unknown.

Study outcomes and limitations: Spike-specific TCR breadth and depth went up after people got two AZD1222 doses.

V shed 4 bases, J shed 9 bases, and the junction held 8 bases outside the gene matches. CDR3 length equals 15 residues. CDR1 SGDLS and CDR2 YYNGEE come from the germline V gene. The source was peripheral blood, collected on day 0 of AZD1222 vaccination. This sequence joins TRBV9 and TRBJ2-1; 12 positions agree with TRBD2. The TCR was taken from an adult in good health. This CDR3 is CASSSSSGGAVEQFF. The CDR3 DNA follows: TGTGCCAGCAGCTCCTCTAGCGGGGGGGCCGTTGAGCAGTTCTTC.